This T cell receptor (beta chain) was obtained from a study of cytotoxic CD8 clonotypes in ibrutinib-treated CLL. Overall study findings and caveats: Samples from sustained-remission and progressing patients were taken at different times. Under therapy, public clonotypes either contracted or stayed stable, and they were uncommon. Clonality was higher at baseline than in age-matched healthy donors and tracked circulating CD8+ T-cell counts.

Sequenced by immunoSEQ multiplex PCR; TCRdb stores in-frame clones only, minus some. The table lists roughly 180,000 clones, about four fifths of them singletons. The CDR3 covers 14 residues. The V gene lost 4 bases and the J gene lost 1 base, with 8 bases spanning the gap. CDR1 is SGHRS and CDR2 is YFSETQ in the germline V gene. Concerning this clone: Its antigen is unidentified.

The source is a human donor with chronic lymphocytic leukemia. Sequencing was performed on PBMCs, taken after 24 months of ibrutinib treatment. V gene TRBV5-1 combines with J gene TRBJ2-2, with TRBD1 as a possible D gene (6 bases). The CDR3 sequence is CASSLGQNTGELFF. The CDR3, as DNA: TGCGCCAGCAGCCTGGGACAGAACACCGGGGAGCTGTTTTTT. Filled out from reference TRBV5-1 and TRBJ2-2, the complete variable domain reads KAGVTQTPRYLIKTRGQQVTLSCSPISGHRSVSWYQQTPGQGLQFLFEYFSETQRNKGNFPGRFSGRQFSNSRSEMNVSTLELGDSALYLCASSLGQNTGELFFGEGSRLTVL.